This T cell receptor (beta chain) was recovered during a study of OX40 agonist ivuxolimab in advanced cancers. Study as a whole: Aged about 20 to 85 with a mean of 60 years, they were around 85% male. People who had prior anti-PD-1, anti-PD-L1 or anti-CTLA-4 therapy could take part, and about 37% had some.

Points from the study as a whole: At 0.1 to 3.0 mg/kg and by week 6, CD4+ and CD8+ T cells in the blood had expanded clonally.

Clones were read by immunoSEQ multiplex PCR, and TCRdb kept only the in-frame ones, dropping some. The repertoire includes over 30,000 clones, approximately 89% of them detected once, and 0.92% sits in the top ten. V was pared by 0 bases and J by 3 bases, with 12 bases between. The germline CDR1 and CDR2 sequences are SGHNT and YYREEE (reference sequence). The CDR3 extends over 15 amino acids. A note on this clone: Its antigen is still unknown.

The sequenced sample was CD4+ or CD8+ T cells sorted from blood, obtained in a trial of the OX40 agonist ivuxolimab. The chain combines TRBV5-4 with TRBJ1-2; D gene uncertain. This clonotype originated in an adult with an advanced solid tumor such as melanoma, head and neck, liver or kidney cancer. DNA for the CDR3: TGTGCCAGCAGCTTGGCCGGGCAGAGTCACTATGGCTACACCTTC. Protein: CASSLAGQSHYGYTF.